These T cell receptor beta chains were read from a single sample in a study of shared clonotypes between healthy human individuals. Sequencing was performed with immunoSEQ multiplex PCR; in TCRdb, only in-frame clones are kept and a portion is missing. There are roughly 650,000 clones in the sample; around 96% occur only once, and 0.11% lies in the top ten. The sequencing sample was made of naive CD8+ T cells sorted from blood. The receptors derive from a woman aged 25 to 39 in good health. Each CDR3 is given with its conserved first and last residue. The D gene is left open where the match is weak. Size values are once, few and many counts, or a class for expanded clones, and some rows have none.

D: -
size: -
J: TRBJ2-7
V: TRBV4-2
CDR3: CASSQDLTYYEQYF
DNA: TGTGCCAGCAGCCAAGATCTCACTTACTACGAGCAGTACTTC

D: TRBD1
size: -
J: TRBJ2-2
V: TRBV7-9
CDR3: CASKTGGTGELFF
DNA: TGTGCCAGCAAGACAGGGGGGACCGGGGAGCTGTTTTTT

D: -
size: -
J: TRBJ1-2
V: TRBV2
CDR3: CASSGEQLNYGYTF
DNA: TGTGCCAGCAGCGGGGAACAGCTGAACTATGGCTACACCTTC

D: -
size: -
J: TRBJ1-5
V: TRBV5-6
CDR3: CASSLWGAGQPQHF
DNA: TGTGCCAGCAGCTTGTGGGGGGCGGGTCAGCCCCAGCATTTT

D: TRBD1
size: -
J: TRBJ2-7
V: TRBV30
CDR3: CAWMGSFDRVENEQYF
DNA: TGTGCCTGGATGGGGTCCTTCGACAGGGTGGAGAACGAGCAGTACTTC

D: TRBD2
size: -
J: TRBJ2-7
V: TRBV27
CDR3: CASSPPPREGFYEQYF
DNA: TGTGCCAGCAGTCCGCCCCCCCGGGAGGGGTTCTACGAGCAGTACTTC

D: -
size: -
J: TRBJ2-7
V: TRBV11-2
CDR3: CASSLAWDQNSYEQYF
DNA: TGTGCCAGCAGCTTAGCTTGGGACCAAAACTCCTACGAGCAGTACTTC

D: TRBD1
size: -
J: TRBJ2-1
V: TRBV28
CDR3: CASSPIPTGSSYNEQFF
DNA: TGTGCCAGCAGTCCCATTCCGACAGGGTCCTCCTACAATGAGCAGTTCTTC

D: TRBD2
size: -
J: TRBJ2-3
V: TRBV27
CDR3: CASSLRAGDITDTQYF
DNA: TGTGCCAGCAGTTTGAGAGCGGGAGATATCACAGATACGCAGTATTTT

D: -
size: -
J: TRBJ2-7
V: TRBV7-9
CDR3: CASSPGYEQYF
DNA: TGTGCCAGCAGCCCGGGGTACGAGCAGTACTTC

D: -
size: -
J: TRBJ2-1
V: TRBV28
CDR3: CASSLSGGGPPNEQFF
DNA: TGTGCCAGCAGTTTATCGGGCGGGGGCCCCCCGAATGAGCAGTTCTTC

D: -
size: -
J: TRBJ1-1
V: TRBV5-5
CDR3: CASSYYRDTEAFF
DNA: TGTGCCAGCAGCTACTACAGGGACACTGAAGCTTTCTTT

D: -
size: -
J: TRBJ1-2
V: TRBV27
CDR3: CASSPGTPAYGYTF
DNA: TGTGCCAGCAGTCCGGGGACACCAGCGTATGGCTACACCTTC

D: TRBD1
size: once
J: TRBJ1-1
V: TRBV7-6
CDR3: CASSRPVTGVNTEAFF
DNA: TGTGCCAGCAGCCGACCTGTGACAGGGGTGAACACTGAAGCTTTCTTT

D: TRBD2
size: -
J: TRBJ2-5
V: TRBV28
CDR3: CASSLSWKAGPQETQYF
DNA: TGTGCCAGCAGTTTATCTTGGAAAGCGGGACCCCAAGAGACCCAGTACTTC

D: TRBD2
size: -
J: TRBJ2-1
V: TRBV7-7
CDR3: CASSLGAGGLDEQFF
DNA: TGTGCCAGCAGCTTAGGGGCGGGAGGGTTGGATGAGCAGTTCTTC

D: -
size: once
J: TRBJ1-5
V: TRBV2
CDR3: CASSGLSGVGNQPQHF
DNA: TGTGCCAGCAGTGGACTATCGGGGGTGGGCAATCAGCCCCAGCATTTT

D: -
size: once
J: TRBJ2-7
V: TRBV28
CDR3: CASSTLGGREQYF
DNA: TGTGCCAGCAGCACCTTAGGGGGGCGCGAGCAGTACTTC

D: -
size: -
J: TRBJ2-7
V: TRBV5-6
CDR3: CASNPGSSYEQYF
DNA: TGTGCCAGCAACCCAGGTAGCTCCTACGAGCAGTACTTC

D: -
size: -
J: TRBJ2-7
V: TRBV5-6
CDR3: CASSLAGARHEQYF
DNA: TGTGCCAGCAGCTTGGCCGGGGCTAGACACGAGCAGTACTTC

D: -
size: -
J: TRBJ1-5
V: TRBV29-1
CDR3: CSVEEPGAANQPQHF
DNA: TGCAGCGTTGAAGAGCCGGGGGCTGCCAATCAGCCCCAGCATTTT

D: TRBD1
size: -
J: TRBJ2-6
V: TRBV29-1
CDR3: CSVGQERGRLTGANVLTF
DNA: TGCAGCGTAGGCCAAGAGAGGGGGCGCTTGACTGGGGCCAACGTCCTGACTTTC

D: -
size: -
J: TRBJ2-1
V: TRBV19
CDR3: CASSIRNEQFF
DNA: TGTGCCAGTTCGATCCGGAATGAGCAGTTCTTC

D: TRBD1
size: -
J: TRBJ1-1
V: TRBV27
CDR3: CASSLGTGTITEAFF
DNA: TGTGCCAGCAGTTTAGGGACAGGGACGATCACTGAAGCTTTCTTT

D: -
size: -
J: TRBJ1-2
V: TRBV5-1
CDR3: CASSLERVGYGYTF
DNA: TGCGCCAGCAGCTTGGAGCGGGTCGGCTATGGCTACACCTTC

D: TRBD1
size: -
J: TRBJ2-1
V: TRBV2
CDR3: CASSGDRDYNEQFF
DNA: TGTGCCAGCAGTGGGGACAGGGACTACAATGAGCAGTTCTTC

D: -
size: once
J: TRBJ2-1
V: TRBV27
CDR3: CASSFLLARGSDEQFF
DNA: TGTGCCAGCAGCTTCCTCCTCGCGCGGGGCAGCGATGAGCAGTTCTTC

D: -
size: -
J: TRBJ2-7
V: TRBV28
CDR3: CASSRARTLGYEQYF
DNA: TGTGCCAGCAGCAGGGCCCGCACGCTGGGATACGAGCAGTACTTC

D: -
size: -
J: TRBJ2-1
V: TRBV15
CDR3: CATSRSSPYNEQFF
DNA: TGTGCCACCAGCAGATCTAGTCCCTACAATGAGCAGTTCTTC

D: -
size: -
J: TRBJ2-1
V: TRBV7-2
CDR3: CASSLAAGEYEQFF
DNA: TGTGCCAGCAGCTTAGCTGCAGGGGAGTATGAGCAGTTCTTC

D: -
size: -
J: TRBJ1-2
V: TRBV7-8
CDR3: CASSLVPGGEPGDFGYTF
DNA: TGTGCCAGCAGCTTGGTGCCCGGGGGGGAACCAGGGGATTTTGGCTACACCTTC

D: TRBD2
size: once
J: TRBJ2-3
V: TRBV30
CDR3: CAWQGLAGGPWQDTQYF
DNA: TGTGCCTGGCAGGGACTAGCGGGAGGGCCCTGGCAAGATACGCAGTATTTT

D: TRBD1
size: -
J: TRBJ1-6
V: TRBV23-1
CDR3: CASSQGQESSYNSPLHF
DNA: TGCGCCAGCAGTCAAGGACAGGAGAGCTCCTATAATTCACCCCTCCACTTT

D: -
size: -
J: TRBJ2-4
V: TRBV19
CDR3: CASISGTDLAKNIQYF
DNA: TGTGCCAGTATATCGGGGACGGATCTAGCCAAAAACATTCAGTACTTC

D: -
size: -
J: TRBJ1-3
V: TRBV5-5
CDR3: CASSFSPSSGNTIYF
DNA: TGTGCCAGCAGCTTTTCTCCGAGCTCTGGAAACACCATATATTTT

D: -
size: -
J: TRBJ2-5
V: TRBV13
CDR3: CASSQASQETQYF
DNA: TGTGCCAGCAGCCAGGCTAGCCAAGAGACCCAGTACTTC

D: TRBD1
size: -
J: TRBJ1-2
V: TRBV7-8
CDR3: CASSLATGGATIGGYTF
DNA: TGTGCCAGCAGCTTAGCGACAGGGGGCGCGACGATCGGGGGCTACACCTTC

D: -
size: once
J: TRBJ2-1
V: TRBV10-1
CDR3: CASRWTTFSYNEQFF
DNA: TGCGCCAGCAGATGGACTACCTTCAGCTACAATGAGCAGTTCTTC

D: -
size: once
J: TRBJ2-7
V: TRBV23-1
CDR3: CAALKGRLRSLDEQYF
DNA: TGCGCCGCCCTGAAAGGGCGTCTCCGAAGTTTGGACGAGCAGTACTTC

D: TRBD1
size: -
J: TRBJ2-7
V: TRBV7-9
CDR3: CASSPHGGQGVHEQYF
DNA: TGTGCCAGCAGCCCACACGGGGGACAGGGCGTCCACGAGCAGTACTTC

D: -
size: few
J: TRBJ2-1
V: TRBV14
CDR3: CASSQISMVVPYNEQFF
DNA: TGTGCCAGCAGCCAGATCAGTATGGTCGTCCCCTACAATGAGCAGTTCTTC

D: -
size: -
J: TRBJ1-2
V: TRBV6-5
CDR3: CASSSSDHWYGYTF
DNA: TGTGCCAGCAGCTCCTCGGACCATTGGTATGGCTACACCTTC

D: -
size: -
J: TRBJ2-7
V: TRBV28
CDR3: CASSLFRPTTAYEQYF
DNA: TGTGCCAGCAGTTTATTTCGACCCACCACGGCCTACGAGCAGTACTTC

D: TRBD2
size: -
J: TRBJ2-7
V: TRBV9
CDR3: CASSLAGGPAHEQYF
DNA: TGTGCCAGCAGCCTAGCGGGAGGGCCGGCACACGAGCAGTACTTC

D: -
size: -
J: TRBJ2-1
V: TRBV11-2
CDR3: CASSFWERASYNEQFF
DNA: TGTGCCAGCAGCTTTTGGGAGAGGGCCTCCTACAATGAGCAGTTCTTC

D: -
size: -
J: TRBJ2-7
V: TRBV19
CDR3: CASSYGPYSYEQYF
DNA: TGTGCCAGTAGTTACGGGCCGTACTCCTACGAGCAGTACTTC

D: TRBD1
size: -
J: TRBJ2-2
V: TRBV6-5
CDR3: CASSYSTGWAGELFF
DNA: TGTGCCAGCAGTTACTCGACAGGGTGGGCCGGGGAGCTGTTTTTT

D: -
size: -
J: TRBJ2-7
V: TRBV5-4
CDR3: CASSLGSGTREQYF
DNA: TGTGCCAGCAGCTTGGGATCCGGGACACGCGAGCAGTACTTC

D: -
size: -
J: TRBJ2-7
V: TRBV27
CDR3: CASSFLHSSYEQYF
DNA: TGTGCCAGCAGTTTTTTACACTCTTCCTACGAGCAGTACTTC

D: -
size: -
J: TRBJ2-7
V: TRBV27
CDR3: CASSLDREVEQYF
DNA: TGTGCCAGCAGTTTAGACAGGGAGGTCGAGCAGTACTTC

D: -
size: -
J: TRBJ2-7
V: TRBV15
CDR3: CATSNHIGQTLYEQYF
DNA: TGTGCCACCAGCAATCATATCGGACAGACCCTCTACGAGCAGTACTTC

D: -
size: -
J: TRBJ2-1
V: TRBV10-3
CDR3: CAISAQELVSRNEQFF
DNA: TGTGCCATCAGTGCCCAAGAACTAGTTTCCCGCAATGAGCAGTTCTTC

D: TRBD1
size: -
J: TRBJ1-5
V: TRBV28
CDR3: CASSLRQGHQPQHF
DNA: TGTGCCAGCAGTTTACGACAGGGGCATCAGCCCCAGCATTTT

D: -
size: -
J: TRBJ2-3
V: TRBV6-5
CDR3: CASSYSRRTSTDTQYF
DNA: TGTGCCAGCAGTTACTCGAGGCGCACTAGCACAGATACGCAGTATTTT